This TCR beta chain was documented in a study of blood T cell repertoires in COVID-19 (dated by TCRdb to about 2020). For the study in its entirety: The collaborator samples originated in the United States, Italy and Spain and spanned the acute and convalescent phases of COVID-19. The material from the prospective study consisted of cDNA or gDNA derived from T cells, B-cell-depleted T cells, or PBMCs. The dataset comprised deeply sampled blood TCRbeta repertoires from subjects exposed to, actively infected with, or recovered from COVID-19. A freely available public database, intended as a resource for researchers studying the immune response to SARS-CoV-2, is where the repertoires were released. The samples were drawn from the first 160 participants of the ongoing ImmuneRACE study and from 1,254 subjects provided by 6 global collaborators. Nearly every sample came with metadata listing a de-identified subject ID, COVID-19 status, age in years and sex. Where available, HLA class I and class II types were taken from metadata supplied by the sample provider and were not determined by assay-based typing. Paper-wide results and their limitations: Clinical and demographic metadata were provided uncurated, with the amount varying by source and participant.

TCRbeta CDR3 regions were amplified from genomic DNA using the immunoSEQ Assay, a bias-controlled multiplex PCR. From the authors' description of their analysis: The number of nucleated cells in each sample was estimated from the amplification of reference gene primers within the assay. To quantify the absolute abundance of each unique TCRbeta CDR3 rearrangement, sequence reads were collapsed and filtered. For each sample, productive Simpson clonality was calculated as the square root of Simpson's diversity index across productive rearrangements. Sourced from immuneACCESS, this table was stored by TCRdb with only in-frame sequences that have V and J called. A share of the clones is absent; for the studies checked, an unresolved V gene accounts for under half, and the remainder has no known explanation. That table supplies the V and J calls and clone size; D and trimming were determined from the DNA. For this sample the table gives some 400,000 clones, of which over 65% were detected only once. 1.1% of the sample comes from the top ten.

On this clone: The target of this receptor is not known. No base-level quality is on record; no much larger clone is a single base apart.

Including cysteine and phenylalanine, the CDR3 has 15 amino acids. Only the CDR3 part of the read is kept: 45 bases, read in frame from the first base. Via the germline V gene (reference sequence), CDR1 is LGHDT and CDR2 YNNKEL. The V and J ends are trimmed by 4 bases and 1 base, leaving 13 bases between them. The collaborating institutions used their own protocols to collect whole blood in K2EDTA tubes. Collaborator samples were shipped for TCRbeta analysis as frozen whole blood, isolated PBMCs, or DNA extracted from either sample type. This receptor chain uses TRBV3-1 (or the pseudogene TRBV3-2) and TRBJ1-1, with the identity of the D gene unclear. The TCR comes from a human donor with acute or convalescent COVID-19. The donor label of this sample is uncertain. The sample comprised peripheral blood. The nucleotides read TGTGCCAGCAGCCCTCCGGAGCGGAGGAACACTGAAGCTTTCTTT. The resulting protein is CASSPPERRNTEAFF.